A selection of T cell receptor beta chains follows, all from one sample in a study of early T cells in non-severe SARS-CoV-2 infection. TCRdb reprocessed the 5' RACE reads with MiXCR, giving one entry per CDR3 protein. Counted here are fewer than 85,000 distinct CDR3 sequences, around 15% occurring once; the ten biggest clones make up around 10%. The sample was whole blood. All receptors come from an adult who was a healthcare worker with PCR-confirmed SARS-CoV-2 infection or an uninfected control (not recorded which). CDR3s include the opening cysteine and the closing phenylalanine or tryptophan. The order of the fields is D gene, V gene, clone size, J gene, CDR3 protein, CDR3 DNA. D genes are given only for firm matches. Clone size appears in some rows only: once, few, many, or a class for an expanded clone.

-	TRBV6-5	-	TRBJ2-1	CASSLYASRNEQFF	TGTGCCAGCAGTTTATATGCTAGCAGGAATGAGCAGTTCTTC
TRBD2	TRBV29-1	once	TRBJ2-1	CSELLAGHYNEQFF	TGCAGCGAGCTTCTAGCGGGACACTACAATGAGCAGTTCTTC
-	TRBV7-6	-	TRBJ2-7	CASSTRAPPYEQYF	TGTGCCAGCAGTACCAGGGCGCCCCCCTACGAGCAGTACTTC
-	TRBV7-9	-	TRBJ2-7	CASSSGVGITYEQYF	TGTGCCAGCAGCTCCGGTGTAGGGATTACCTACGAGCAGTACTTC
TRBD1	TRBV5-1	few	TRBJ2-7	CASSGTGGAGQYF	TGCGCCAGCAGCGGGACAGGGGGCGCAGGGCAGTACTTC
-	TRBV6-1	few	TRBJ1-6	CASSEHGSSSYNSPLHF	TGTGCCAGCAGTGAACACGGATCTAGCTCCTATAATTCACCCCTCCACTTT
-	TRBV29-1	many	TRBJ2-7	CSASGASSYEQYF	TGCAGCGCCTCTGGCGCCAGCTCCTACGAGCAGTACTTC
TRBD1	TRBV7-2	few	TRBJ1-4	CASSKDRGVEKLFF	TGTGCCAGCAGCAAGGACAGGGGCGTTGAAAAACTGTTTTTT
TRBD1	TRBV5-6	-	TRBJ2-1	CASSPVPGQELSSYNEQFF	TGTGCCAGCAGCCCGGTCCCGGGACAGGAATTAAGCTCCTACAATGAGCAGTTCTTC
TRBD2	TRBV11-2	-	TRBJ2-7	CASSTEGGLAGTGYEQYF	TGTGCCAGCAGCACCGAAGGGGGACTAGCGGGAACAGGCTACGAGCAGTACTTC
TRBD2	TRBV6-6	-	TRBJ2-1	CASSYLLADPRGNEQFF	TGTGCCAGCAGTTACCTACTAGCGGACCCCCGGGGAAATGAGCAGTTCTTC
-	TRBV4-1	-	TRBJ2-1	CASSQPRGDYNNEQFF	TGCGCCAGTAGCCAACCAAGGGGGGACTACAACAATGAGCAGTTCTTC
TRBD1	TRBV29-1	-	TRBJ1-6	CSVSGGVGSPLHF	TGCAGCGTTTCAGGGGGCGTGGGTTCACCCCTCCACTTT
-	TRBV20-1	many	TRBJ2-7	CSATPGGPYEQYF	TGCAGTGCCACCCCCGGGGGTCCCTACGAGCAGTACTTC
-	TRBV20-1	-	TRBJ2-1	CSPGGGRLYEQFF	TGCAGTCCAGGAGGGGGGCGCTTGTATGAGCAGTTCTTC
-	TRBV7-9	few	TRBJ2-5	CASQGLHGTQYF	TGTGCCAGCCAGGGGCTTCACGGGACCCAGTACTTC
-	TRBV19	-	TRBJ2-3	CATKRTHRGTDTQYF	TGTGCCACCAAAAGGACCCACAGGGGCACAGATACGCAGTATTTT
TRBD1	TRBV4-1	-	TRBJ1-5	CASSQEWGQFNQPQHF	TGCGCCAGCAGCCAAGAATGGGGACAGTTTAATCAGCCCCAGCATTTT
-	TRBV12-3/TRBV12-4	few	TRBJ1-1	CASSLQSLGSEAFF	TGTGCCAGCAGTTTACAGTCCCTCGGATCTGAAGCTTTCTTT
-	TRBV29-1	many	TRBJ1-5	CSVGDGGNQPQHF	TGCAGCGTTGGTGACGGTGGGAATCAGCCCCAGCATTTT
-	TRBV11-2	few	TRBJ2-7	CASRQDYYEQYF	TGTGCCAGCAGACAGGATTACTACGAGCAGTACTTC
TRBD2	TRBV29-1	-	TRBJ2-1	CSVRGLAVSSYNEQFF	TGCAGCGTTAGAGGACTAGCGGTTAGCTCCTACAATGAGCAGTTCTTC
-	TRBV6-1	few	TRBJ2-1	CASSEQPSDYNEQFF	TGTGCCAGCAGTGAACAACCTAGCGACTACAATGAGCAGTTCTTC
-	TRBV5-8	-	TRBJ2-1	CASSLKGGDEQFF	TGTGCCAGCAGCTTGAAGGGGGGCGATGAGCAGTTCTTC
-	TRBV7-2	-	TRBJ2-7	CASSEPDRTYEQYF	TGTGCCAGCAGCGAGCCGGACCGCACCTACGAGCAGTACTTC
-	TRBV24-1	-	TRBJ2-7	CATSDSSSEQYF	TGTGCCACCAGTGACTCCAGTAGCGAGCAGTACTTC
TRBD2	TRBV4-3	-	TRBJ2-1	CASSLAGSGSREQFF	TGCGCCAGCAGCCTAGCGGGTAGCGGGAGCCGTGAGCAGTTCTTC
-	TRBV5-1	-	TRBJ2-2	CASRWGRGAPGELFF	TGCGCCAGCCGGTGGGGCAGGGGCGCCCCCGGGGAGCTGTTTTTT
-	TRBV6-6	-	TRBJ2-7	CASSPEWEQYF	TGTGCCAGCAGCCCGGAGTGGGAGCAGTACTTC
TRBD1	TRBV5-1	few	TRBJ2-7	CASSPGTALSYEQYF	TGCGCCAGCAGCCCCGGGACAGCACTATCCTACGAGCAGTACTTC
-	TRBV20-1	many	TRBJ1-5	CSARWAGAGNQPQHF	TGCAGTGCTAGGTGGGCAGGGGCAGGCAATCAGCCCCAGCATTTT
TRBD1	TRBV10-3	-	TRBJ2-5	CAISRDSQETQYF	TGTGCCATCAGCCGGGACAGCCAAGAGACCCAGTACTTC
-	TRBV27	many	TRBJ1-5	CASSPMGRSQPQHF	TGTGCCAGCAGTCCCATGGGGCGTAGTCAGCCCCAGCATTTT
-	TRBV27	many	TRBJ2-7	CASSASTGPYEQYF	TGTGCCAGCAGTGCCTCGACAGGTCCTTACGAGCAGTACTTC
-	TRBV5-4	-	TRBJ1-2	CASNLGGHYGYTF	TGTGCCAGCAACCTGGGAGGGCACTATGGCTACACCTTC
-	TRBV2	-	TRBJ2-5	CASSPLLQETQYF	TGTGCCAGCAGTCCACTGCTCCAAGAGACCCAGTACTTC
-	TRBV11-2	-	TRBJ2-1	CASSLDVAKTMNSYNEQFF	TGTGCCAGCAGCTTAGATGTGGCCAAGACAATGAACTCCTACAATGAGCAGTTCTTC
-	TRBV6-5	many	TRBJ2-2	CASSYSTGELFF	TGTGCCAGCAGTTATAGCACCGGGGAGCTGTTTTTT
-	TRBV9	few	TRBJ2-3	CASSPVTGTDTQYF	TGTGCCAGCAGCCCAGTGACTGGCACAGATACGCAGTATTTT
-	TRBV5-1	few	TRBJ1-2	CASSPETVNYGYTF	TGCGCCAGCAGCCCAGAGACAGTTAACTATGGCTACACCTTC
TRBD1	TRBV29-1	many	TRBJ1-6	CSVRQGLGDLHF	TGCAGCGTGAGACAGGGCCTAGGAGATCTCCACTTT
-	TRBV6-6	few	TRBJ1-1	CASRQGLWAFF	TGTGCCAGCAGACAGGGTCTTTGGGCTTTCTTT
-	TRBV29-1	many	TRBJ2-1	CSARPGYNEQFF	TGCAGCGCCCGCCCGGGCTACAATGAGCAGTTCTTC
-	TRBV12-3/TRBV12-4	few	TRBJ1-1	CASSSGLYTEAFF	TGTGCCAGCAGTTCAGGACTGTACACTGAAGCTTTCTTT
-	TRBV19	few	TRBJ1-5	CASSKGGGGLSNQPQHF	TGTGCCAGTAGTAAGGGAGGAGGGGGTCTTAGCAATCAGCCCCAGCATTTT
TRBD1	TRBV6-5	-	TRBJ2-7	CASSYSGTGAFYEQYF	TGTGCCAGCAGTTATTCCGGGACAGGGGCGTTCTACGAGCAGTACTTC
-	TRBV29-1	-	TRBJ2-1	CSVDKGGIEQFF	TGCAGCGTTGATAAGGGCGGGATTGAGCAGTTCTTC